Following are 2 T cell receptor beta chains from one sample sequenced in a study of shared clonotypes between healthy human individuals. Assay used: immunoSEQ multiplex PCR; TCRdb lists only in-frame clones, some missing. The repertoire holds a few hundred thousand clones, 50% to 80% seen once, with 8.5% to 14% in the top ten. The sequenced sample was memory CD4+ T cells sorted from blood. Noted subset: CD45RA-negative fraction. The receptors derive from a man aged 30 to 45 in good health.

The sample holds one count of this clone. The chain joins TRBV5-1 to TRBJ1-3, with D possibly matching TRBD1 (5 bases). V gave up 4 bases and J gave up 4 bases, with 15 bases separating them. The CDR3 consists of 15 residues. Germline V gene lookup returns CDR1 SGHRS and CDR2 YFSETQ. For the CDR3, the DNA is TGCGCCAGCAGCCCCGGTGCAGGGCTAGGAAACACCATATATTTT. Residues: CASSPGAGLGNTIYF.

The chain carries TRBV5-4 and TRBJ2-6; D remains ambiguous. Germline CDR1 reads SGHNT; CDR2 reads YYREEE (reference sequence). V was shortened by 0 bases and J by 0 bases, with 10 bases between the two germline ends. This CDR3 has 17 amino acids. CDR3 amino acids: CASSLADRGSGANVLTF. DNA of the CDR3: TGTGCCAGCAGCTTGGCCGATAGAGGCTCTGGGGCCAACGTCCTGACTTTC. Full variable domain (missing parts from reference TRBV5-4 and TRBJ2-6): ETGVTQSPTHLIKTRGQQVTLRCSSQSGHNTVSWYQQALGQGPQFIFQYYREEENGRGNFPPRFSGLQFPNYSSELNVNALELDDSALYLCASSLADRGSGANVLTFGAGSRLTVL.